Reported below is one T cell receptor (beta chain). The antigen is not known. CDR3 length equals 16 residues. V dropped 4 bases and J dropped 1; count of bases not matched to a gene: 4. Germline CDR1 and CDR2: LNHDA and SQIVND (reference sequence). The data belong to a study of cytomegalovirus exposure and HLA in healthy donors. Study overall: According to later analysis, the same platform produced the approximately 130 validation and under 700 first-cohort repertoires. Overall study results and limits: The tendency of first-cohort TCR clusters to co-occur in the 120 validation repertoires was identified by a subsequent analysis. There were some public TCRs occurring in many donors, but most TCR sequences were rare.

Repertoires were generated with immunoSEQ multiplex PCR, while TCRdb's copy carries only in-frame clones and drops some. Of about 58,000 clones in the sample, more than 90% were seen once. Source material: PBMCs. This TCR derives from a man aged 18 to 30 in good health and CMV-seronegative. The chain has TRBV19 and TRBJ2-1; 10 positions agree with TRBD2. The CDR3 region has the DNA TGTGCCAGTAGTAAATCTAGCGGGAGTTCCTACAATGAGCAGTTCTTC. Translation: CASSKSSGSSYNEQFF.